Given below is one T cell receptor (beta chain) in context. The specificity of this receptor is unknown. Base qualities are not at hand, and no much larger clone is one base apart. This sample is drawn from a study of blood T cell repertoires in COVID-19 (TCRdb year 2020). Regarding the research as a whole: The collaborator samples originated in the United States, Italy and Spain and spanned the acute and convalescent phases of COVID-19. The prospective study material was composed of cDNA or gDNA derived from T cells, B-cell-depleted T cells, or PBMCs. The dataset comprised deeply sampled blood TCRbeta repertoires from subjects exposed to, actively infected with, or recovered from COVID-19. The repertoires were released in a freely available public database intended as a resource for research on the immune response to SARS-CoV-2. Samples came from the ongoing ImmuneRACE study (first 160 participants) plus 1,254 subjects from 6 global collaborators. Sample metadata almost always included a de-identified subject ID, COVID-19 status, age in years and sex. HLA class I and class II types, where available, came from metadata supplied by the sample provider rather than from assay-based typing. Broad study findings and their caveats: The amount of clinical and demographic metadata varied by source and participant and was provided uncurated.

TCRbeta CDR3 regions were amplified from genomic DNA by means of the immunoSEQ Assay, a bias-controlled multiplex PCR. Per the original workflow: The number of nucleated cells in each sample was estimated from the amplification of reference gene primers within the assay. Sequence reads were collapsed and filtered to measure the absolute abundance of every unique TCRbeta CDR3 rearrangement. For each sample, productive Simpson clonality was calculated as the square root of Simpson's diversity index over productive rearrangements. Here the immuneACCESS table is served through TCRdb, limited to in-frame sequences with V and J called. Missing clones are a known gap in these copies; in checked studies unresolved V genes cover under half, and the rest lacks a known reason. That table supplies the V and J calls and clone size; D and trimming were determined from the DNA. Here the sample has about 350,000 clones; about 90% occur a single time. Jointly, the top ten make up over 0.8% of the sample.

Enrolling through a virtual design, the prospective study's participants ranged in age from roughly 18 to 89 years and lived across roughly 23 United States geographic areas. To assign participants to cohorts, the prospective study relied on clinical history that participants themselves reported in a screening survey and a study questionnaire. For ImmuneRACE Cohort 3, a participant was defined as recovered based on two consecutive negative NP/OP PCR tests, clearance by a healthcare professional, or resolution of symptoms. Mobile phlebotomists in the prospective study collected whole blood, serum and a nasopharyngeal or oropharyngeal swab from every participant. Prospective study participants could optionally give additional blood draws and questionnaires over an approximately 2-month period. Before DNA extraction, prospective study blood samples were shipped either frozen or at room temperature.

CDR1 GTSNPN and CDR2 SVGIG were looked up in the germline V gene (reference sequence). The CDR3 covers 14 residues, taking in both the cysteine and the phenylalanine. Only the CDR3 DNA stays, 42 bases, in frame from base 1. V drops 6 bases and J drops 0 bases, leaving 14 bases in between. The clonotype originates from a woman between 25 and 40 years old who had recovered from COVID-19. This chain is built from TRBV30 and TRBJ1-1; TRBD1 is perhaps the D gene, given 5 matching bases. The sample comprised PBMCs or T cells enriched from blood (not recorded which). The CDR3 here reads CACPPRGMNTEAFF. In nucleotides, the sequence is TGTGCCTGTCCACCCCGGGGGATGAACACTGAAGCTTTCTTT. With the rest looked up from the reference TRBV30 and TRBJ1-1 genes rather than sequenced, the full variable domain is SQTIHQWPATLVQPVGSPLSLECTVEGTSNPNLYWYRQAAGRGLQLLFYSVGIGQISSEVPQNLSASRPQDRQFILSSKKLLLSDSGFYLCACPPRGMNTEAFFGQGTRLTVV.